What follows are 21 T cell receptor beta chains derived from one specimen sequenced in a study of cytomegalovirus exposure and HLA in healthy donors. PCR was performed using 60 Vbeta and 13 Jbeta primers. Libraries were prepared by immunoSEQ multiplex PCR; TCRdb keeps only in-frame clonotypes and omits some of them. Of around 200,000 clones in the sample, over 75% were seen once. The sequencing sample was made of PBMCs. These receptors came from a woman in her 50s in good health and CMV-seronegative.

The table lists this clone with a few counts. The rearrangement uses TRBV7-9 and TRBJ2-3, with D tentatively TRBD2 (6 bases). V lost 8 bases and J 1 base, leaving 16 bases between the germline ends. CDR1 is SEHNR and CDR2 is FQNEAQ in the germline V gene (reference sequence). The CDR3 covers 15 residues. CDR3 nucleotides: TGTGCCAGCCTTCCGTCGGGAGAGGGCACAGATACGCAGTATTTT. This translates into CASLPSGEGTDTQYF.

The chain employs TRBV10-3 and TRBJ2-2; 9 nucleotides line up with TRBD2. Germline values: CDR1 ENHRY, CDR2 SYGVKD. The CDR3 sequence is 15 residues long. V gave up 2 bases and J gave up 6 bases; unmatched junction bases: 4. CDR3: CAISEGREGSGELFF. DNA of the CDR3: TGTGCCATCAGTGAGGGGCGGGAGGGATCCGGGGAGCTGTTTTTT.

This chain connects TRBV18 to TRBJ2-4; D is perhaps TRBD1 (6 bases). V was clipped by 3 bases and J by 3 bases, with 18 bases between them. This CDR3 region has 17 residues. Germline V gene lookup returns CDR1 KGHSH and CDR2 LQKENI. The CDR3 DNA sequence: TGTGCCAGCTCACCCAACACAGGGCGGAGTGGCAAAAACATTCAGTACTTC. Encoded protein: CASSPNTGRSGKNIQYF.

This clone was picked up a small number of times. The chain links TRBV7-9 to TRBJ1-1; a weak D match, TRBD1 (5 bases). The CDR3 loop spans 12 amino acids. Trimming cost V 7 bases and J 11 bases, with 17 bases left between them. CDR1 SEHNR and CDR2 FQNEAQ come from the germline V gene (reference sequence). The CDR3 here is CASNSQGGGAFF. CDR3 bases: TGTGCCAGCAACTCCCAGGGCGGAGGGGCTTTCTTT.

This chain connects TRBV11-2 to TRBJ2-7; D might be TRBD2 (6 bases). The length of the CDR3 is 14 residues. The germline CDR1 and CDR2 sequences are SGHAT and FQNNGV. V lost 3 bases and J 6 bases, leaving 15 bases between the germline ends. This chain's CDR3 is CASSFGGPGGEQYF. The CDR3 nucleotides are TGTGCCAGCAGCTTTGGAGGACCCGGGGGCGAGCAGTACTTC.

The chain combines TRBV7-2 with TRBJ2-7; the match to TRBD2 covers 8 bases. There are 17 residues in the CDR3. The V gene's germline CDR1 is SGHTA and CDR2 FQGNSA. V shed 3 bases and J 6 bases; nucleotides not matched to a gene: 16. The CDR3 sequence is CASSLPGGRVRISEQYF. The CDR3 bases are TGTGCCAGCAGCTTGCCGGGAGGGAGGGTGAGGATTTCCGAGCAGTACTTC.

This chain links TRBV7-2 with TRBJ2-7; 8 bases are shared with TRBD1. J was trimmed by 6 bases and V by 2 bases; bases with no gene match: 6. This CDR3 has 14 residues. Germline-derived CDR1 and CDR2 are SGHTA and FQGNSA. CDR3 in DNA: TGTGCCAGCAGCTTACCCAGGGGGCATCGCGAGCAGTACTTC. It yields the protein CASSLPRGHREQYF.

V and J are TRBV28 and TRBJ2-7; D possibly corresponds to TRBD2 (7 bases). CDR1 and CDR2 (germline): MDHEN, SYDVKM. CDR3 length equals 14 residues. Deletions cut 4 bases from V and 1 base from J, with 11 bases between. For the CDR3, the DNA is TGTGCCAGCAGTTCAAGGGGGGGATCCTACGAGCAGTACTTC. Translating it yields CASSSRGGSYEQYF. Complete variable domain (other parts from reference TRBV28 and TRBJ2-7): DVKVTQSSRYLVKRTGEKVFLECVQDMDHENMFWYRQDPGLGLRLIYFSYDVKMKEKGDIPEGYSVSREKKERFSLILESASTNQTSMYLCASSSRGGSYEQYFGPGTRLTVT.

This clone has only a few counts. This CDR3 is also generated by other DNA sequences in the sample. The chain employs TRBV5-1 and TRBJ1-2, with D hard to call. The ends were cut back, 4 bases at V and 2 bases at J, with 9 bases in the middle. Germline V lookup: CDR1 SGHRS, CDR2 YFSETQ. The CDR3 runs 13 residues. This CDR3 is CASSLTVNYGYTF. CDR3 nucleotide sequence: TGCGCCAGCAGCCTCACGGTCAACTATGGCTACACCTTC.

The gene calls are TRBV2 and TRBJ1-5; TRBD1 matches 9 bases. The CDR3 is 14 amino acids. Trimming removed 6 bases from V and 5 bases from J; junction bases left unmatched: 5. Germline V gene lookup returns CDR1 SNHLY and CDR2 FYNNEI. The DNA for the CDR3 is TGTGCCAGCAGGAGGACAGGGGATCATCAGCCCCAGCATTTT. Translation gives CASRRTGDHQPQHF.

The chain uses TRBV28 and TRBJ2-1; D might be TRBD2 (7 bases). The CDR3 loop spans 16 amino acids. Germline V lookup: CDR1 MDHEN, CDR2 SYDVKM. V dropped 0 bases and J dropped 5 bases, with 14 bases sitting between them. The CDR3 reads CASSLWGGGRNNEQFF. In DNA form, the CDR3 reads TGTGCCAGCAGTTTATGGGGAGGGGGGCGAAACAATGAGCAGTTCTTC.

With regard to this clone: The sample holds other DNA sequences that translate to the same CDR3. The rearrangement joins TRBV18 to TRBJ1-1; D is uncertain. The ends were cut back, 2 bases at V and 1 base at J, with 5 bases in the middle. The CDR3 has 13 residues. CDR1 is KGHSH and CDR2 is LQKENI in the germline V gene. This CDR3 is CASSPTENTEAFF. CDR3 DNA sequence: TGTGCCAGCTCACCAACAGAGAACACTGAAGCTTTCTTT.

Only a few counts were recorded for this clone. This rearrangement joins TRBV27 to TRBJ2-1; TRBD2 is a possible D gene (5 bases). V was clipped by 1 base and J by 8 bases, with 18 bases between them. The CDR3 sequence is 16 residues long. Germline V gene sequence: CDR1 MNHEY, CDR2 SMNVEV (reference sequence). The CDR3 here is CASSLLGRGVTDEQFF. The CDR3 region has the DNA TGTGCCAGCAGTTTATTGGGTCGGGGTGTGACCGATGAGCAGTTCTTC.

The chain joins TRBV5-1 to TRBJ2-3; 8 bases are a match to TRBD2. The CDR3 loop spans 15 amino acids. CDR1 and CDR2 (germline): SGHRS, YFSETQ. V trimming: 1 base; J trimming: 2 bases; junction bases outside the gene matches: 3. CDR3 amino acids: CASSLTSGITDTQYF. The CDR3 DNA sequence: TGCGCCAGCAGCTTGACTAGCGGAATCACAGATACGCAGTATTTT.

The chain is built from TRBV7-9 and TRBJ1-1; 10 bases fit TRBD1. The J segment lost 2 bases and the V segment lost 1 base, leaving 1 base of the junction unmatched. There are 15 residues in the CDR3. Germline V CDR1 and CDR2: SEHNR, FQNEAQ (reference sequence). The CDR3 protein is CASSLGQGANTEAFF. Written as DNA, the CDR3 is TGTGCCAGCAGCTTAGGACAGGGGGCAAACACTGAAGCTTTCTTT.

The count of this clone is one. The chain recombines TRBV11-2 with TRBJ1-2, with D perhaps matching TRBD1 (6 bases). In germline, CDR1 is SGHAT, CDR2 FQNNGV. This CDR3 has 15 amino acids. The germline V and J ends were trimmed by 3 bases and 4 bases, with 15 bases remaining between them. CDR3 loop: CASSLDSYPLYGYTF. For the CDR3, the DNA is TGTGCCAGCAGCTTGGACAGCTATCCCCTCTATGGCTACACCTTC.

This clone turned up a few times. The chain joins TRBV10-3 to TRBJ2-1; 9 nucleotides agree with TRBD2. Germline V gene lookup returns CDR1 ENHRY and CDR2 SYGVKD. This CDR3 is 15 amino acids long. V lost 2 bases, J lost 5 bases, and 4 bases stayed unmatched. The CDR3 is CAISEDGLANNEQFF. The CDR3 bases are TGTGCCATCAGTGAGGATGGACTAGCGAACAATGAGCAGTTCTTC.

The chain recombines TRBV19 with TRBJ2-5, with D tentatively TRBD1 (6 bases). Germline V lookup: CDR1 LNHDA, CDR2 SQIVND (reference sequence). V gave up 4 bases and J gave up 7 bases, with 16 bases separating them. This CDR3 region has 14 residues. The CDR3 loop is CASSTPGQSGTQYF. The CDR3 DNA is TGTGCCAGTAGTACTCCGGGACAATCAGGGACCCAGTACTTC. Variable domain in full (rest from reference TRBV19 and TRBJ2-5): DGGITQSPKYLFRKEGQNVTLSCEQNLNHDAMYWYRQDPGQGLRLIYYSQIVNDFQKGDIAEGYSVSREKKESFPLTVTSAQKNPTAFYLCASSTPGQSGTQYFGPGTRLLVL.

The CDR3 DNA is TGTGCCAGCAGTACATTAAGCGGCAGAAACACAGATACGCAGTATTTT. It translates to CASSTLSGRNTDTQYF. The chain joins TRBV4-2 to TRBJ2-3; perhaps TRBD2 as D (5 bases). Germline-derived CDR1 and CDR2 are LGHNA and YNFKEQ. V shed 6 bases and J shed 2 bases, with 18 bases lying between them. The CDR3 has 16 amino acids.

At least ten counts were recorded for this clone. The chain is built from TRBV19 and TRBJ2-7, with 9 nucleotides matching TRBD1. Germline assignment: CDR1 LNHDA and CDR2 SQIVND (reference sequence). This CDR3 is 14 amino acids long. The junction had 10 bases not matched to a gene; V was cut back by 7 bases and J by 6 bases. In DNA form, the CDR3 reads TGTGCCAGTAATATCGGGACAGGGTATCTCGAGCAGTACTTC. It is translated as CASNIGTGYLEQYF. Variable domain in full (rest from reference TRBV19 and TRBJ2-7): DGGITQSPKYLFRKEGQNVTLSCEQNLNHDAMYWYRQDPGQGLRLIYYSQIVNDFQKGDIAEGYSVSREKKESFPLTVTSAQKNPTAFYLCASNIGTGYLEQYFGPGTRLTVT.

The gene calls are TRBV27 and TRBJ2-5; 9 bases match TRBD1. J was trimmed by 5 bases and V by 5 bases; bases with no gene match: 6. This CDR3 is 14 amino acids long. Germline V gene lookup returns CDR1 MNHEY and CDR2 SMNVEV (reference sequence). In nucleotides, the CDR3 is TGTGCCAGCAGTCTACAGGGGGCGGGGGAGACCCAGTACTTC. This translates into CASSLQGAGETQYF.